Listed here are 6 T cell receptor beta chains from one sample, sequenced in a study of cytomegalovirus exposure and HLA in healthy donors. The primer mix had 60 Vbeta and 13 Jbeta primers. The table came from immunoSEQ multiplex PCR; TCRdb's copy has only in-frame clones and leaves some out. The sample lists approximately 70,000 clones, about 70% occurring once. Sequencing was performed on PBMCs. Receptors were obtained from a woman in her twenties or thirties in good health and CMV-seropositive.

The V call is TRBV9, the J call TRBJ2-5, with TRBD1 identical over 9 bases. The CDR3 extends over 15 amino acids. The V segment lost 4 bases and the J segment 4 bases; nucleotides outside the gene matches: 8. Looked up from germline, CDR1 is SGDLS and CDR2 is YYNGEE. CDR3 in amino acids: CASSSGQGQGETQYF. The CDR3 nucleotides are TGTGCCAGCAGCTCCGGACAGGGGCAGGGAGAGACCCAGTACTTC.

The V and J genes are TRBV15 and TRBJ1-1; the D gene is possibly TRBD1 (5 bases). The CDR3 loop spans 15 amino acids. Germline assignment: CDR1 LNHNV and CDR2 YYDKDF (reference sequence). With 0 bases removed from V and 2 bases from J, the gap between germline ends came to 10 bases. CDR3 sequence reads: CATSREGVRNTEAFF. The CDR3 nucleotides read TGTGCCACCAGCAGAGAAGGGGTTCGTAACACTGAAGCTTTCTTT.

This rearrangement joins TRBV28 to TRBJ2-7; D gene unclear. The CDR3 is 13 residues long. Germline loops: CDR1 MDHEN, CDR2 SYDVKM. Trimming pared 7 bases from V and 4 bases from J, leaving 14 bases between. The CDR3, as DNA: TGTGCCAGCAACCTTCGAGGCCGATACGAGCAGTACTTC. The encoded protein is CASNLRGRYEQYF.

The rearrangement uses TRBV6-5 and TRBJ1-2; the D is unclear. Germline V gene lookup returns CDR1 MNHEY and CDR2 SVGAGI. The CDR3 totals 13 residues. V dropped 6 bases and J dropped 3 bases, with 11 bases sitting between them. The CDR3 protein is CASRELDHYGYTF. The CDR3 bases are TGTGCCAGCAGGGAACTAGACCACTATGGCTACACCTTC.

In its sample, this clone was seen once. The J gene is TRBJ2-7, the V gene TRBV5-1; 7 nucleotides line up with TRBD2. CDR3 size: 14 residues. Germline V lookup: CDR1 SGHRS, CDR2 YFSETQ. Unmatched junction bases numbered 4, after V lost 0 bases and J lost 4 bases. The CDR3: CASSLGAGAYEQYF. The CDR3 region has the DNA TGCGCCAGCAGCTTGGGTGCGGGAGCGTACGAGCAGTACTTC.

The chain carries TRBV2 and TRBJ2-3; 9 nucleotides agree with TRBD1. Germline V gene lookup returns CDR1 SNHLY and CDR2 FYNNEI. V was pared by 3 bases and J by 5 bases, with 9 bases of the junction left unmatched. There are 16 residues in the CDR3. CDR3 nucleotide sequence: TGTGCCAGCAGTGACGGACAGGGGCACGAGGAAGATACGCAGTATTTT. Amino acids: CASSDGQGHEEDTQYF. The full variable domain, in which reference TRBV2 and TRBJ2-3 provide the parts outside the CDR3, is EPEVTQTPSHQVTQMGQEVILRCVPISNHLYFYWYRQILGQKVEFLVSFYNNEISEKSEIFDDQFSVERPDGSNFTLKIRSTKLEDSAMYFCASSDGQGHEEDTQYFGPGTRLTVL.